Listed below are T cell receptor beta chains from one sample, sequenced in a study of OX40 agonist ivuxolimab in advanced cancers. Profiled with immunoSEQ multiplex PCR; TCRdb holds only in-frame clones, not every one. The sample lists about 120,000 clones, 89% occurring once. The source was CD4+ or CD8+ T cells sorted from blood, collected in a trial of the OX40 agonist ivuxolimab. The source is an adult with an advanced solid tumor such as melanoma, head and neck, liver or kidney cancer. CDR3s include the opening cysteine and the closing phenylalanine or tryptophan. Fields, in order: V gene, J gene, CDR3 length, clone size, D gene, CDR3 DNA, CDR3 protein. D genes are given only for firm matches. Size values are once, few and many counts, or a class for expanded clones, and some rows have none.

TRBV7-3	TRBJ2-3	21	.	.	TGTGCCAGCAGCTTAACTCCCCTTAAAAGAGGAGAATGGGCCCGAACAGATACGCAGTATTTT	CASSLTPLKRGEWARTDTQYF
TRBV6-1	TRBJ1-1	14	.	.	TGTGCCAGCAGTGAAAGCGGGGGCCCCTCGTGGACTTTCTTT	CASSESGGPSWTFF
TRBV29-1	TRBJ1-5	16	.	TRBD1	TGCAGCGTTGAAGTGGGATGGGCAGGGGGTCGTCAGCCCCAGCATTTT	CSVEVGWAGGRQPQHF
TRBV2	TRBJ1-1	14	.	TRBD1	TGTGCCAGCAGTAGGGGACAGGGGAATTCCCAAGCTTTCTTT	CASSRGQGNSQAFF
TRBV7-3	TRBJ1-2	13	.	TRBD1	TGTGCCAGCAGCTCCCCAGGGGGCGCGTTCTACACCTTC	CASSSPGGAFYTF
TRBV19	TRBJ2-2	15	.	TRBD1	TGTGCCAGTAGTAAGGACAGGGGGCGAACCGGGGAGCTGTTTTTT	CASSKDRGRTGELFF
TRBV7-9	TRBJ1-5	16	.	.	TGTGCCAGCAGCCACGGTCGAGGGGGGAGCAATCAGCCCCAGCATTTT	CASSHGRGGSNQPQHF
TRBV7-2	TRBJ2-5	13	.	TRBD1	TGTGCCAGCAGTTGGGACAGGGAAGAGACCCAGTACTTC	CASSWDREETQYF
TRBV9	TRBJ1-3	13	.	.	TGTGCCAGCAGCCGGGACCTTGGAAACACCATATATTTT	CASSRDLGNTIYF
TRBV27	TRBJ2-4	18	.	.	TGTGCCAGCAGTTTATATGGCCTAGAGCTTGGGGCCAAAAACATTCAGTACTTC	CASSLYGLELGAKNIQYF
TRBV6-1	TRBJ1-3	15	.	.	TGTGCCAGCAGTGAAGACCGCCTTGTGGGAAACACCATATATTTT	CASSEDRLVGNTIYF
TRBV6-6	TRBJ1-5	12	.	TRBD1	TGTGCCAGCGGACAGGGACGACAGCCCCAGCATTTT	CASGQGRQPQHF
TRBV7-3	TRBJ2-1	17	.	TRBD2	TGTGCCAGCAGCTCCCGAGGACTAGCGGGAGGTGGCAATGAGCAGTTCTTC	CASSSRGLAGGGNEQFF
TRBV10-3	TRBJ2-6	18	.	.	TGTGCCATCAGTGAGGGGAGTTTGGTAGGCTCTGGGGCCAACGTCCTGACTTTC	CAISEGSLVGSGANVLTF
TRBV12-5	TRBJ2-3	16	once	TRBD2	TGTGCTAGTGGTATCGGGACTAGCGGGGGTACAGATACGCAGTATTTT	CASGIGTSGGTDTQYF
TRBV5-1	TRBJ1-4	13	.	.	TGCGCCAGCAGTCAGGGTGTTAATGAAAAACTGTTTTTT	CASSQGVNEKLFF
TRBV28	TRBJ1-5	16	.	.	TGTGCCAGCAGTTCCTTTGGGGCCCGGGTCGATCAGCCCCAGCATTTT	CASSSFGARVDQPQHF
TRBV30	TRBJ1-5	13	.	.	TGTGCCTGGAGTGTACACTCGGCGGAGCCCCAGCATTTT	CAWSVHSAEPQHF
TRBV6-1	TRBJ1-4	15	once	.	TGTGCCAGCAGTGAGCAGTCGGGGGAGAATGAAAAACTGTTTTTT	CASSEQSGENEKLFF
TRBV18	TRBJ1-2	14	.	.	TGTGCCAGCTCACCATGGGCCGGTGGAGGTGGCTACACCTTC	CASSPWAGGGGYTF
TRBV5-1	TRBJ1-1	15	.	.	TGCGCCAGCAGCTCAGGGGCAGGGGAGAACACTGAAGCTTTCTTT	CASSSGAGENTEAFF
TRBV7-3	TRBJ2-5	14	.	.	TGTGCCAGCAGCTTAAGTGGCGGACCCGGGGACCAGTACTTC	CASSLSGGPGDQYF
TRBV15	TRBJ1-4	13	.	.	TGTGCCACCAGCAGAGACAAAAATGAAAAACTGTTTTTT	CATSRDKNEKLFF
TRBV7-8	TRBJ1-2	14	.	.	TGTGCCAGCAGCCCCTACAGGGAGGAGCGCGGCTACACCTTC	CASSPYREERGYTF
TRBV6-6	TRBJ1-5	15	.	.	TGTGCCAGCAGTTTCAGGGGTTCTAGCAATCAGCCCCAGCATTTT	CASSFRGSSNQPQHF
TRBV7-9	TRBJ1-2	16	.	.	TGTGCCAGCAGCCAAGCGTTACATACTCTGGACGCTGGCTACACCTTC	CASSQALHTLDAGYTF
TRBV23-1	TRBJ1-1	21	once	.	TGCGCCAGCAGTCAATCCCCCTTCCGACAGAACGAGTACGGAATGAACACTGAAGCTTTCTTT	CASSQSPFRQNEYGMNTEAFF
TRBV7-2	TRBJ1-5	17	.	.	TGTGCCAGCAGCTTAGCGCACAGGGCCTTTAGCAATCAGCCCCAGCATTTT	CASSLAHRAFSNQPQHF
TRBV12-5	TRBJ1-5	16	.	.	TGTGCTAGTGGTTTGGTACGGGGGGTTGGGGATCAGCCCCAGCATTTT	CASGLVRGVGDQPQHF
TRBV4-1	TRBJ1-1	15	.	TRBD1	TGCGCCAGCAGCCCGCAAGGGGGCGCGGACACTGAAGCTTTCTTT	CASSPQGGADTEAFF
TRBV29-1	TRBJ2-7	13	.	.	TGCAGCGTTCGACGCGGGGCGGCCTACGAGCAGTACTTC	CSVRRGAAYEQYF